One sample yielded the 24 T cell receptor beta chains listed below, sequenced in a study of beta chain features in type 1 diabetes. Study-wide results and caveats: Type 1 diabetes patients showed a moderate but significant shortening of TCRB CDR3s in all four CD4+ subsets.

Investigators reverse transcribed all isolated RNA, so they sequenced expressed TCRB transcripts. TCRdb's copy holds only in-frame clones and misses some; the assay was immunoSEQ multiplex PCR. The table has roughly 100,000 clones, approximately 30% seen once. These receptors are not linked to any known antigen. Input material: central memory CD4+ T cells from blood. The receptors originated from a woman aged 18-29 years with type 1 diabetes.

This clone was seen a few times. The chain has TRBV7-3 and TRBJ2-3; D unclear. V lost 4 bases, J lost 2 bases, and 7 bases lay in between. Per germline, CDR1 SGHTA and CDR2 FQGTGA. This CDR3 is 13 amino acids long. The CDR3, as DNA: TGTGCCAGCAGCTCCGAGTACACAGATACGCAGTATTTT. This encodes CASSSEYTDTQYF.

This clone occurred a few times. The chain recombines TRBV30 with TRBJ1-2; 10 bases align to TRBD1. In germline, CDR1 is GTSNPN, CDR2 SVGIG (reference sequence). The length of the CDR3 is 14 residues. V was clipped by 3 bases and J by 4 bases; unmatched bases: 5. CDR3 DNA: TGTGCCTGGAGACGGGGACAGGGGAGCTATGGCTACACCTTC. Its translation is CAWRRGQGSYGYTF. Combining the CDR3 with reference TRBV30 and TRBJ1-2 gives the whole variable domain SQTIHQWPATLVQPVGSPLSLECTVEGTSNPNLYWYRQAAGRGLQLLFYSVGIGQISSEVPQNLSASRPQDRQFILSSKKLLLSDSGFYLCAWRRGQGSYGYTFGSGTRLTVV.

This clone appeared a few times. The CDR3: CASSLAGGGEQFF. In DNA, the CDR3 is TGTGCCAGCAGCTTAGCGGGAGGGGGTGAGCAGTTCTTC. This chain joins TRBV11-2 and TRBJ2-1; 8 bases are shared with TRBD2. The CDR3 is 13 residues long. The V and J ends lost 1 base and 9 bases, in that order; junction bases with no gene match: 2. The germline V gene encodes CDR1 SGHAT and CDR2 FQNNGV.

V is TRBV19 and J is TRBJ1-1, with D tentatively TRBD1 (6 bases). CDR3 length: 13 residues. Germline CDR1 is LNHDA and CDR2 is SQIVND (reference sequence). The V and J ends lost 8 bases and 5 bases respectively, with 15 bases between them. As DNA, the CDR3 is TGTGCCAGTTCTGAACAGGGAGGGACTGAAGCTTTCTTT. Translated: CASSEQGGTEAFF.

J is TRBJ2-5 and V is TRBV28; 7 bases line up with TRBD1. TRBJ2-7 matches the DNA end more closely, so the J call is doubtful. CDR1 and CDR2 (germline): MDHEN, SYDVKM. CDR3 length: 13 residues. The CDR3 spells CASWDSDSYEQYF. DNA of the CDR3: TGTGCCAGCTGGGACAGCGACTCCTACGAGCAGTACTTC.

The chain combines TRBV10-3 with TRBJ1-1, with no clear D. CDR1 is ENHRY and CDR2 is SYGVKD in the germline V gene. V dropped 2 bases and J dropped 3 bases, with 10 bases sitting between them. The CDR3 is 14 residues long. CDR3 in DNA: TGTGCCATCAGTGAGGGGAGGTCGGACACTGAAGCTTTCTTT. Translation: CAISEGRSDTEAFF.

This clone was found a few times. The chain's CDR3 is CASSPRVVAGDTDTQYF. CDR3 nucleotides: TGTGCCAGCAGCCCGAGAGTGGTAGCGGGAGACACAGATACGCAGTATTTT. The rearrangement uses TRBV7-2 and TRBJ2-3, with 9 positions matching TRBD2. The CDR3 extends over 17 amino acids. With 5 bases clipped from V and 2 bases from J, the junction kept 11 bases outside the gene matches. Germline lookup yields CDR1 SGHTA and CDR2 FQGNSA.

The table lists this clone with a few counts. The V gene is TRBV2, the J gene TRBJ1-1; a possible D gene is TRBD1 (5 bases). Germline values: CDR1 SNHLY, CDR2 FYNNEI. Trimming pared 8 bases from V and 1 base from J, leaving 17 bases between. This CDR3 is 15 amino acids long. The CDR3 loop reads CASEQQGLSNTEAFF. The CDR3 DNA reads as TGTGCCAGCGAGCAGCAGGGCCTATCGAACACTGAAGCTTTCTTT.

The CDR3 here is CASSAQGSEQFF. CDR3 in DNA: TGTGCCAGCAGCGCCCAGGGTTCCGAGCAGTTCTTC. The V call is TRBV11-2, the J call TRBJ2-1; D may be TRBD1 (5 bases). The CDR3 is 12 amino acids. Germline V gene sequence: CDR1 SGHAT, CDR2 FQNNGV. V gave up 5 bases and J gave up 10 bases, with 12 bases separating them. Combining the CDR3 with reference TRBV11-2 and TRBJ2-1 gives the whole variable domain EAGVAQSPRYKIIEKRQSVAFWCNPISGHATLYWYQQILGQGPKLLIQFQNNGVVDDSQLPKDRFSAERLKGVDSTLKIQPAKLEDSAVYLCASSAQGSEQFFGPGTRLTVL.

The chain uses TRBV30 and TRBJ1-2; 8 bases are shared with TRBD1. The CDR3 has 13 residues. Germline lookup yields CDR1 GTSNPN and CDR2 SVGIG (reference sequence). V shed 2 bases and J 8 bases; nucleotides not matched to a gene: 7. CDR3 sequence reads: CAWSRQGAGGYTF. CDR3 nucleotide sequence: TGTGCCTGGAGTCGCCAGGGGGCAGGCGGCTACACCTTC. Based on the CDR3 plus reference TRBV30 and TRBJ1-2, the full variable domain is SQTIHQWPATLVQPVGSPLSLECTVEGTSNPNLYWYRQAAGRGLQLLFYSVGIGQISSEVPQNLSASRPQDRQFILSSKKLLLSDSGFYLCAWSRQGAGGYTFGSGTRLTVV.

This clone was picked up a small number of times. This chain uses TRBV18 with TRBJ2-7; 7 positions match TRBD2. J was trimmed by 6 bases and V by 3 bases; bases with no gene match: 5. This CDR3 is built from 13 residues. Germline CDR1 is KGHSH and CDR2 is LQKENI. The CDR3 here is CASSPRTSSEQYF. CDR3 nucleotide sequence: TGTGCCAGCTCACCCCGGACTAGTAGCGAGCAGTACTTC.

V is TRBV4-3 and J is TRBJ1-1, with 9 bases fitting TRBD1. V shed 0 bases and J 11 bases; nucleotides not matched to a gene: 4. This CDR3 is 13 amino acids long. Germline V gene data show CDR1 as LGHNA and CDR2 as YSLEER. CDR3 loop: CASSQEDRGTAFF. The CDR3 coding sequence is TGCGCCAGCAGCCAAGAAGACAGGGGGACGGCTTTCTTT.

Only a few counts were recorded for this clone. This rearrangement joins TRBV5-1 to TRBJ2-3; weak D call: TRBD2 (5 bases). There are 14 residues in the CDR3. V was trimmed by 2 bases and J by 1 base, leaving 8 bases between them. Germline-derived CDR1 and CDR2 are SGHRS and YFSETQ. For the CDR3, the DNA is TGCGCCAGCAGCTTCGGAGGCGGCACAGATACGCAGTATTTT. It translates to CASSFGGGTDTQYF.

V and J are TRBV5-1 and TRBJ2-2; 8 bases fit TRBD1. The trim removed 0 bases at V and 3 bases at J, leaving 4 bases unmatched. This CDR3 has 16 amino acids. Per the germline V gene, CDR1 is SGHRS and CDR2 is YFSETQ. The CDR3 loop is CASSLGPTGDTGELFF. CDR3 DNA: TGCGCCAGCAGCTTGGGGCCGACAGGGGACACCGGGGAGCTGTTTTTT. Based on the CDR3 plus reference TRBV5-1 and TRBJ2-2, the full variable domain is KAGVTQTPRYLIKTRGQQVTLSCSPISGHRSVSWYQQTPGQGLQFLFEYFSETQRNKGNFPGRFSGRQFSNSRSEMNVSTLELGDSALYLCASSLGPTGDTGELFFGEGSRLTVL.

The table lists this clone with a few counts. The V gene is TRBV10-2, the J gene TRBJ1-1, with a possible D match to TRBD1 (5 bases). The CDR3 has 12 amino acids. The germline CDR1 and CDR2 sequences are WSHSY and SAAADI. Trimming left V 2 bases short and J 4 bases short, with 5 bases between. CDR3 amino acids: CASSEQGTEAFF. In nucleotides, the CDR3 is TGCGCCAGCAGTGAGCAGGGCACTGAAGCTTTCTTT.

The CDR3 protein is CASSWQGARETQYF. DNA of the CDR3: TGTGCCAGCAGTTGGCAGGGGGCACGGGAGACCCAGTACTTC. The chain is built from TRBV28 and TRBJ2-5; 8 bases are shared with TRBD1. CDR3 length equals 14 residues. Looked up from germline, CDR1 is MDHEN and CDR2 is SYDVKM. The ends lost 4 bases at V and 5 bases at J; junction bases unmatched: 6.

J is TRBJ2-5 and V is TRBV28, with a possible D match to TRBD1 (6 bases). The CDR3 extends over 14 amino acids. Germline V CDR1 and CDR2: MDHEN, SYDVKM. Trimming cost V 5 bases and J 2 bases, with 12 bases left between them. The CDR3 reads CASSPAGTQETQYF. DNA for the CDR3: TGTGCCAGCAGTCCCGCCGGGACACAAGAGACCCAGTACTTC.

This clone was observed a few times. This chain links TRBV5-1 with TRBJ2-5; 7 nucleotides agree with TRBD1. Germline values: CDR1 SGHRS, CDR2 YFSETQ. The CDR3 runs 14 residues. Trimming cost V 4 bases and J 5 bases; bases outside gene matches: 8. CDR3: CASSRTTGSETQYF. CDR3 coding DNA: TGCGCCAGCAGCCGGACGACAGGGAGTGAGACCCAGTACTTC.

This clone is a singleton in its sample. The V call is TRBV6-5, the J call TRBJ1-2, with D perhaps matching TRBD1 (5 bases). The germline V and J ends were trimmed by 0 bases and 8 bases, with 10 bases remaining between them. CDR1 is MNHEY, CDR2 SVGAGI, per germline. The CDR3 is made up of 13 amino acids. The CDR3 bases are TGTGCCAGCAGTTACTCCTGGGGCTCCGGCTACACCTTC. It specifies CASSYSWGSGYTF.

CDR3: CASSLKDRISGANVLTF. CDR3 in DNA: TGTGCCAGCAGCCTAAAGGACAGGATCTCTGGGGCCAACGTCCTGACTTTC. The V gene is TRBV5-4, the J gene TRBJ2-6; 7 bases fit TRBD1. CDR1 is SGHNT, CDR2 YYREEE, per germline (reference sequence). The CDR3 contains 17 residues. The V gene end was trimmed by 4 bases and the J gene end by 0 bases; junction bases not matched to a gene: 7. The full variable domain, in which reference TRBV5-4 and TRBJ2-6 provide the parts outside the CDR3, is ETGVTQSPTHLIKTRGQQVTLRCSSQSGHNTVSWYQQALGQGPQFIFQYYREEENGRGNFPPRFSGLQFPNYSSELNVNALELDDSALYLCASSLKDRISGANVLTFGAGSRLTVL.

The CDR3 loop is CASSLDSNYGYTF. CDR3 DNA: TGTGCCAGCAGTTTGGACAGTAACTATGGCTACACCTTC. The chain recombines TRBV6-1 with TRBJ1-2; D is perhaps TRBD1 (6 bases). There are 13 residues in the CDR3. V shed 5 bases and J shed 1 base, with 8 bases lying between them. From germline, CDR1 is MNHNS and CDR2 SASEGT.

This chain connects TRBV18 to TRBJ1-5; tentative D call: TRBD1 (6 bases). Germline CDR1 and CDR2: KGHSH and LQKENI. Trimming stripped 0 bases from V and 3 bases from J, with 9 bases between. The CDR3 has 15 residues. The CDR3 DNA reads as TGTGCCAGCTCACCACCCGGGACATTCAATCAGCCCCAGCATTTT. This translates into CASSPPGTFNQPQHF.

There are a few counts of this clone. This rearrangement joins TRBV30 to TRBJ2-7, with 9 nucleotides matching TRBD2. Germline assignment: CDR1 GTSNPN and CDR2 SVGIG (reference sequence). The CDR3 sequence is 13 residues long. V dropped 4 bases and J dropped 2; count of bases not matched to a gene: 3. The CDR3 protein is CAWTSGDTYEQYF. DNA for the CDR3: TGTGCCTGGACTAGCGGGGATACCTACGAGCAGTACTTC.

The chain combines TRBV15 with TRBJ2-1, with D possibly matching TRBD1 (6 bases). The germline gives CDR1 LNHNV, CDR2 YYDKDF (reference sequence). This CDR3 comprises 15 residues. The germline V and J ends were trimmed by 1 base and 8 bases, with 15 bases remaining between them. The CDR3 DNA follows: TGTGCCACCAGCAGAGCCGGTGTTGGGGGCGATGAGCAGTTCTTC. Translating it yields CATSRAGVGGDEQFF.